This passage covers 19 T cell receptor beta chains from one sample sequenced in a study of T-cell reconstitution after alpha-beta-depleted transplantation in children. As it was prepared, the TCRbeta library received unique molecular identifiers. In TCRdb, the PCR reads were re-called with MiXCR into one record per CDR3 protein. This sample has almost 600,000 distinct CDR3 sequences, with more than 20% found just once. Material: PBMCs, obtained before TCRalphabeta/CD19-depleted stem cell transplant. The receptors derive from a boy under two years old with Wiskott-Aldrich syndrome, due to receive a stem cell transplant.

The gene calls are TRBV27 and TRBJ1-5; D is perhaps TRBD1 (6 bases). Trimming pared 4 bases from V and 2 bases from J, leaving 18 bases between. Looked up from germline, CDR1 is MNHEY and CDR2 is SMNVEV (reference sequence). The length of the CDR3 is 17 residues. CDR3 sequence: CASSSYTQGPGNQPQHF. The DNA of the CDR3 is TGTGCCAGCAGTTCGTACACTCAGGGGCCTGGCAATCAGCCCCAGCATTTT.

This clonotype was seen many times. The J gene is TRBJ2-3, the V gene TRBV5-1; D uncertain. Trimming took 1 base from V and 3 from J, leaving 3 bases between them. The CDR3 runs 12 residues. The germline gives CDR1 SGHRS, CDR2 YFSETQ. DNA of the CDR3: TGCGCCAGCAGCTTGCTAACAGATACGCAGTATTTT. Translation: CASSLLTDTQYF. Combining the CDR3 with reference TRBV5-1 and TRBJ2-3 gives the whole variable domain KAGVTQTPRYLIKTRGQQVTLSCSPISGHRSVSWYQQTPGQGLQFLFEYFSETQRNKGNFPGRFSGRQFSNSRSEMNVSTLELGDSALYLCASSLLTDTQYFGPGTRLTVL.

The chain carries TRBV5-1 and TRBJ1-2, with 9 bases that match TRBD1. The CDR3 loop spans 15 amino acids. The V and J ends lost 3 bases and 0 bases, in that order; junction bases with no gene match: 3. The germline CDR1 and CDR2 sequences are SGHRS and YFSETQ. The CDR3 nucleotides are TGCGCCAGCAGCTGGACAGGGGACTCTAACTATGGCTACACCTTC. Translation: CASSWTGDSNYGYTF. The full variable domain, its missing parts supplied by reference TRBV5-1 and TRBJ1-2, is KAGVTQTPRYLIKTRGQQVTLSCSPISGHRSVSWYQQTPGQGLQFLFEYFSETQRNKGNFPGRFSGRQFSNSRSEMNVSTLELGDSALYLCASSWTGDSNYGYTFGSGTRLTVV.

CDR3 sequence reads: CASTQRGLAGATDTQYF. CDR3 in DNA: TGTGCCAGCACCCAGCGAGGGCTAGCGGGAGCGACAGATACGCAGTATTTT. The V and J genes are TRBV12-3 or TRBV12-4 and TRBJ2-3; 10 bases align to TRBD2. CDR3 length: 17 residues. With 7 bases clipped from V and 3 bases from J, the junction kept 13 bases outside the gene matches.

The DNA for the CDR3 is TGCAGTGCTAGAGATGGACTAGATCAAGAGACCCAGTACTTC. Amino acid sequence: CSARDGLDQETQYF. The J gene is TRBJ2-5, the V gene TRBV20-1, with 7 bases fitting TRBD2. V was clipped by 0 bases and J by 2 bases; unmatched bases: 3. This CDR3 is 14 amino acids long. CDR1 is DFQATT, CDR2 SNEGSKA, per germline (reference sequence).

This chain joins TRBV20-1 and TRBJ2-3; 10 bases fit TRBD2. Germline loops: CDR1 DFQATT, CDR2 SNEGSKA (reference sequence). V trimming: 3 bases; J trimming: 2 bases; junction bases outside the gene matches: 8. The CDR3 covers 16 residues. The CDR3 DNA follows: TGCAGTGCTAGGGTGATAGCGGGAGGAAACACAGATACGCAGTATTTT. Residues: CSARVIAGGNTDTQYF.

This sequence joins TRBV6-1 and TRBJ1-6; unclear D gene. The V end lost 1 base, the J end lost 7 bases, and 8 bases lay between the germline ends. Germline CDR1 and CDR2: MNHNS and SASEGT. The CDR3 contains 14 residues. The CDR3 region is CASSEVIVNSPLHF. The CDR3 DNA reads TGTGCCAGCAGTGAAGTGATTGTGAATTCACCCCTCCACTTT.

The chain employs TRBV5-1 and TRBJ2-7; D unresolved. The CDR3 extends over 12 amino acids. Germline V gene lookup returns CDR1 SGHRS and CDR2 YFSETQ. Trimming removed 3 bases at V and 6 bases at J, with 10 bases between. CDR3 coding DNA: TGCGCCAGCAGCTCGGTCCCTACCGAGCAGTACTTC. It is translated as CASSSVPTEQYF.

Only one count was recorded for this clonotype. This chain links TRBV29-1 with TRBJ2-1; TRBD2 matches 11 bases. Germline CDR1 SQVTM, CDR2 ANQGSEA. The CDR3 consists of 16 residues. Trimming cost V 6 bases and J 6 bases; bases outside gene matches: 13. As DNA, the CDR3 is TGCAGCGTGCGGAAAAAAATAGCGGGAGGGCCCAATGAGCAGTTCTTC. It translates to CSVRKKIAGGPNEQFF.

This chain links TRBV28 with TRBJ1-6, with 8 bases fitting TRBD1. V shed 6 bases, J shed 0 bases, and the junction held 16 bases outside the gene matches. The CDR3 totals 20 residues. Germline CDR1 MDHEN, CDR2 SYDVKM. The CDR3 coding sequence is TGTGCCAGCAGCCCGGACAGGGCAATCCTTTCTAGCTCCTATAATTCACCCCTCCACTTT. Its protein is CASSPDRAILSSSYNSPLHF.

The chain links TRBV7-2 to TRBJ2-5; possible D gene TRBD2, 7 bases. The CDR3 runs 14 residues. Germline V CDR1 and CDR2: SGHTA, FQGNSA. Deletions cut 1 base from V and 7 bases from J, with 13 bases between. The CDR3 bases are TGTGCCAGCAGCTTAGAGGCAGGGGAGGGGACCCAGTACTTC. It encodes CASSLEAGEGTQYF.

This clonotype was seen only a few times. V is TRBV28 and J is TRBJ1-1, with D unclear. Germline CDR1 is MDHEN and CDR2 is SYDVKM. V was clipped by 5 bases and J by 1 base, with 8 bases between them. The CDR3 runs 13 residues. CDR3 sequence reads: CASSTLGNTEAFF. In DNA, the CDR3 is TGTGCCAGCAGTACCCTGGGGAACACTGAAGCTTTCTTT.

This clonotype was observed many times. The chain links TRBV28 to TRBJ1-1, with D possibly being TRBD1 (6 bases). The V and J ends lost 5 bases and 4 bases respectively, with 14 bases between them. Germline assignment: CDR1 MDHEN and CDR2 SYDVKM. This CDR3 comprises 14 residues. This CDR3 is CASSGRGGSTEAFF. CDR3 sequence (DNA): TGTGCCAGCAGTGGCAGGGGAGGGAGCACTGAAGCTTTCTTT. Supplemented by reference TRBV28 and TRBJ1-1, the full variable domain reads DVKVTQSSRYLVKRTGEKVFLECVQDMDHENMFWYRQDPGLGLRLIYFSYDVKMKEKGDIPEGYSVSREKKERFSLILESASTNQTSMYLCASSGRGGSTEAFFGQGTRLTVV.

This clonotype has only one observation. This sequence joins TRBV2 and TRBJ2-1, with 9 bases that match TRBD1. The CDR3 is made up of 15 amino acids. Germline trimming cut 8 bases from V and 1 base from J; bases unmatched to any gene: 6. Germline-derived CDR1 and CDR2 are SNHLY and FYNNEI. The CDR3 is CASGRGTGSYNEQFF. As DNA, the CDR3 is TGTGCCAGCGGACGAGGGACAGGGTCCTACAATGAGCAGTTCTTC.

This chain joins TRBV5-1 and TRBJ1-6, with 9 bases identical to TRBD1. After removal of 2 bases from V and 5 bases from J, the junction contained 8 bases not matched to a gene. The CDR3 covers 17 residues. Per the germline V gene, CDR1 is SGHRS and CDR2 is YFSETQ. This chain's CDR3 is CASSFGPRQGDNSPLHF. The CDR3 coding sequence is TGCGCCAGCAGCTTTGGTCCAAGACAGGGGGATAATTCACCCCTCCACTTT.

A single count supports this clonotype. This chain uses TRBV7-9 with TRBJ2-7; no reliable D call. The CDR3 is 17 residues long. V lost 5 bases to trimming and J lost 2 bases, with 22 bases between them. The germline V gene encodes CDR1 SEHNR and CDR2 FQNEAQ (reference sequence). CDR3 protein: CASSLSLTGAITYEQYF. As DNA, the CDR3 is TGTGCCAGCAGCCTATCTCTGACGGGCGCGATAACCTACGAGCAGTACTTC.

The genes are TRBV5-1 and TRBJ2-3, with 9 bases identical to TRBD2. The CDR3 totals 17 residues. In germline, CDR1 is SGHRS, CDR2 YFSETQ. Trimming took 4 bases from V and 0 from J; bases not matched to a gene: 9. CDR3 in DNA: TGCGCCAGCAGCATCTTTAGCGGGGGAGCTAGCACAGATACGCAGTATTTT. Translated: CASSIFSGGASTDTQYF.

The V and J genes are TRBV29-1 and TRBJ2-1, with 11 bases fitting TRBD2. Trimming took 6 bases from V and 7 from J; bases not matched to a gene: 5. The CDR3 totals 13 residues. Germline V gene sequence: CDR1 SQVTM, CDR2 ANQGSEA. The CDR3 reads CSVKGLAANEQFF. The CDR3 region has the DNA TGCAGCGTAAAGGGACTAGCGGCAAATGAGCAGTTCTTC.

This chain connects TRBV6-4 to TRBJ2-3; D is uncertain. Trimming removed 2 bases from V and 1 base from J, with 10 bases in between. The CDR3 spans 15 residues. Germline-derived CDR1 and CDR2 are MRHNA and SNTAGT. The chain's CDR3 is CASSDRPSGTDTQYF. DNA of the CDR3: TGTGCCAGCAGTGACCGCCCGTCTGGCACAGATACGCAGTATTTT.